The 19 T cell receptor beta chains given below trace back to one sample, sequenced in a study of cytomegalovirus exposure and HLA in healthy donors. 13 Jbeta primers and 60 Vbeta primers were used for the PCR. Using immunoSEQ multiplex PCR, the repertoire was profiled, and TCRdb retains in-frame clones only, with some absent. The table includes about 91,000 clones, 85% to 90% detected once. Sequenced input: PBMCs. These receptors were collected from a man younger than 35 in good health and CMV-seronegative.

As concerns this clone: The junction departs from the called germline gene at one end, perhaps through a read error. This sequence joins TRBV7-9 and TRBJ1-2; 8 bases match TRBD1. There are 15 residues in the CDR3. Germline CDR1 reads SEHNR; CDR2 reads FQNEAQ (reference sequence). As DNA, the CDR3 is TGTTCCAGCAGCCTTGACAGGGGCGCCTTAAAGGGCTACACCTTC. This codes for CSSSLDRGALKGYTF.

This clone was seen a single time. CDR3 loop: CASSIFQGTQETQYF. The CDR3 region has the DNA TGTGCCAGTAGTATCTTCCAGGGAACCCAAGAGACCCAGTACTTC. The gene calls are TRBV19 and TRBJ2-5; possible D gene TRBD1, 5 bases. CDR3 size: 15 residues. V was trimmed by 3 bases and J by 1 base, leaving 12 bases between them. Germline lookup yields CDR1 LNHDA and CDR2 SQIVND (reference sequence).

The chain links TRBV6-1 to TRBJ1-1; maybe TRBD1 (6 bases). The germline gives CDR1 MNHNS, CDR2 SASEGT. The CDR3 is made up of 17 amino acids. Trimming took off 4 bases at V and 1 base at J, with 19 bases between the two ends. This CDR3 reads CASSGRSTGPKNTEAFF. The CDR3 DNA reads TGTGCCAGCAGTGGAAGATCGACAGGTCCAAAGAACACTGAAGCTTTCTTT.

In DNA, the CDR3 is TGTGCCAGCAGCTTCCGGGGGGCCGGATTCTCTGGAAACACCATATATTTT. Amino acids: CASSFRGAGFSGNTIYF. The genes are TRBV7-8 and TRBJ1-3; D is possibly TRBD1 (6 bases). Germline V gene data show CDR1 as SGHVS and CDR2 as FQNEAQ. CDR3 size: 17 residues. The ends were cut back, 3 bases at V and 0 bases at J, with 15 bases in the middle.

The chain has TRBV18 and TRBJ1-2; 7 nucleotides agree with TRBD1. Per germline, CDR1 KGHSH and CDR2 LQKENI. The CDR3 runs to 18 residues. J gave up 4 bases and V 5 bases, and 19 bases lay outside the gene matches. The CDR3 DNA sequence: TGTGCCAGCTCAGAAAGACAGGGAATATGGAAGAGAGTCTATGGCTACACCTTC. Protein product: CASSERQGIWKRVYGYTF.

The chain couples TRBV6-4 to TRBJ2-4, with TRBD1 matching 10 bases. The CDR3 spans 16 residues. Per germline, CDR1 MRHNA and CDR2 SNTAGT. Trimming at V came to 0 bases and at J to 1 base, leaving 0 bases not matched to a gene. CDR3 bases: TGTGCCAGCAGTGACTCGGGACAGGGGGCCAAAAACATTCAGTACTTC. It yields the protein CASSDSGQGAKNIQYF.

This clone was counted once. V usage is TRBV28 and J usage is TRBJ1-1, with 10 bases fitting TRBD1. Trimming cost V 7 bases and J 12 bases; bases outside gene matches: 8. There are 12 residues in the CDR3. In germline, CDR1 is MDHEN, CDR2 SYDVKM. This chain's CDR3 is CASKVGTGVTFF. In DNA, the CDR3 is TGTGCCAGCAAGGTCGGGACAGGGGTGACTTTCTTT.

The chain couples TRBV7-2 to TRBJ2-2; D is unclear. The germline V and J ends were trimmed by 0 bases and 2 bases, with 7 bases remaining between them. The CDR3 length is 15 residues. In germline, CDR1 is SGHTA, CDR2 FQGNSA. CDR3 region: CASSLASTNTGELFF. For the CDR3, the DNA is TGTGCCAGCAGCTTAGCTAGTACCAACACCGGGGAGCTGTTTTTT.

This clone was picked up a small number of times. The genes are TRBV4-2 and TRBJ1-2; TRBD1 matches 11 bases. The V gene end was trimmed by 5 bases and the J gene end by 0 bases; junction bases not matched to a gene: 2. This CDR3 contains 15 residues. Germline-derived CDR1 and CDR2 are LGHNA and YNFKEQ. The CDR3 here is CASSKGQGANYGYTF. For the CDR3, the DNA is TGTGCCAGCAGCAAGGGACAGGGGGCTAACTATGGCTACACCTTC.

V usage is TRBV6-1 and J usage is TRBJ2-3; 13 bases are a match to TRBD2. Germline V gene sequence: CDR1 MNHNS, CDR2 SASEGT. J was trimmed by 3 bases and V by 11 bases; bases with no gene match: 5. This CDR3 is built from 14 residues. The CDR3 DNA reads as TGTGCCGTTGGACTAGCGGGAGTAACAGATACGCAGTATTTT. The encoded protein is CAVGLAGVTDTQYF.

The rearrangement links TRBV10-2 to TRBJ1-1; D is unclear. Germline CDR1 reads WSHSY; CDR2 reads SAAADI. This CDR3 comprises 14 residues. V was shortened by 3 bases and J by 3 bases, with 11 bases between the two germline ends. As DNA, the CDR3 is TGCGCCAGCAGTGATAGACAAGCACACACTGAAGCTTTCTTT. Its translation is CASSDRQAHTEAFF.

This clone has a handful of counts. The chain has TRBV19 and TRBJ2-6; D is perhaps TRBD1 (6 bases). The CDR3 loop spans 13 amino acids. CDR1 is LNHDA and CDR2 is SQIVND in the germline V gene (reference sequence). V lost 6 bases and J 3 bases, leaving 6 bases between the germline ends. CDR3 bases: TGTGCCAGTAGACAGGGTGGGGCCAACGTCCTGACTTTC. Encoded protein: CASRQGGANVLTF.

This chain uses TRBV28 with TRBJ1-5; TRBD1 might be the D (6 bases). CDR1 MDHEN and CDR2 SYDVKM come from the germline V gene. V lost 7 bases to trimming and J lost 0 bases, with 16 bases between them. This CDR3 region has 16 residues. The CDR3 nucleotides read TGTGCCAGCACCGTCCCGGACAGCCATAGCAATCAGCCCCAGCATTTT. It yields the protein CASTVPDSHSNQPQHF.

The chain recombines TRBV28 with TRBJ1-4, with TRBD1 as a possible D gene (5 bases). V was cut by 3 bases and J by 5 bases, with 16 bases left in between. Germline V gene lookup returns CDR1 MDHEN and CDR2 SYDVKM. The CDR3 extends over 16 amino acids. This CDR3 is CASSFAGFKGNEKLFF. The CDR3 region has the DNA TGTGCCAGCAGTTTTGCAGGGTTTAAGGGGAATGAAAAACTGTTTTTT.

V gene TRBV5-6 combines with J gene TRBJ2-3, with a tentative D call TRBD1 (6 bases). The germline V and J ends were trimmed by 0 bases and 4 bases, with 12 bases remaining between them. The V gene's germline CDR1 is SGHDT and CDR2 YYEEEE. The CDR3 totals 15 residues. CDR3 in amino acids: CASSLERRGADTQYF. The CDR3 coding sequence is TGTGCCAGCAGCTTGGAGCGCAGGGGTGCAGATACGCAGTATTTT.

A few counts support this clone. The V gene is TRBV7-2, the J gene TRBJ2-1; maybe TRBD2 (7 bases). CDR1 is SGHTA and CDR2 is FQGNSA in the germline V gene. The CDR3 consists of 16 residues. The V gene lost 1 base and the J gene lost 10 bases, with 20 bases spanning the gap. CDR3 sequence (DNA): TGTGCCAGCAGCTTAGTGACCCCCCCAGGGAGGGGGGAGCAGTTCTTC. This sequence encodes CASSLVTPPGRGEQFF.

This chain links TRBV19 with TRBJ1-2; 10 nucleotides match TRBD1. Germline loops: CDR1 LNHDA, CDR2 SQIVND (reference sequence). The CDR3 totals 14 residues. Germline trimming cut 7 bases from V and 6 bases from J; bases unmatched to any gene: 8. The CDR3 is CASNRDRGVDGYTF. CDR3 nucleotides: TGTGCCAGTAATCGGGACAGGGGTGTGGATGGCTACACCTTC.

The CDR3 loop is CASSPRDRNSPLHF. CDR3 in DNA: TGTGCCAGCAGCCCCCGGGACAGGAATTCACCCCTCCACTTT. The chain employs TRBV9 and TRBJ1-6, with 8 nucleotides matching TRBD1. The CDR3 contains 14 residues. Germline-derived CDR1 and CDR2 are SGDLS and YYNGEE. V was pared by 4 bases and J by 7 bases, with 4 bases of the junction left unmatched.

This rearrangement joins TRBV7-9 to TRBJ2-5, with TRBD2 matching over 9 bases. There are 14 residues in the CDR3. Germline values: CDR1 SEHNR, CDR2 FQNEAQ (reference sequence). The V segment lost 3 bases and the J segment 1 base; nucleotides outside the gene matches: 0. The CDR3 spells CASSLTSGQETQYF. In DNA, the CDR3 is TGTGCCAGCAGCTTGACTAGCGGCCAAGAGACCCAGTACTTC.